Sequencing of this TCR beta chain was carried out in a study of radiotherapy plus CTLA-4 blockade in lung cancer. Study details: For approximately 17% of patients, objective responses occurred, and about 30% had disease control.

Assay: immunoSEQ multiplex PCR; the TCRdb copy retains only in-frame clones and omits some. The sample consists of 45,000 to 60,000 clones, roughly 77% of them appearing once. Treatment of patients with chemo-refractory metastatic non-small-cell lung cancer consisted of focal radiation plus CTLA-4 blockade with ipilimumab. Here the sequenced sample was peripheral blood, taken from a patient treated with radiotherapy plus ipilimumab. The source is a human donor with non-small cell lung cancer whose response to radiotherapy plus ipilimumab could not be evaluated.

Here the CDR3 DNA reads TGTGCCAGCTTCCGGGGAGCGGGGACTCAAGAGACCCAGTACTTC. Translating gives CASFRGAGTQETQYF. The chain couples TRBV5-4 to TRBJ2-5, with 7 bases that match TRBD2. V shed 7 bases, J shed 2 bases, and the junction held 11 bases outside the gene matches. The CDR3 is 15 residues long. Germline CDR1 and CDR2: SGHNT and YYREEE (reference sequence).